This TCR beta chain was sequenced in a study of shared clonotypes between healthy human individuals. A note on this clone: The antigen is not known.

Study-wide findings and caveats: For sorted subsets, rarefaction showed incomplete sequencing despite large depth.

Germline-derived CDR1 and CDR2 are SGDLS and YYNGEE. CDR3 length: 14 amino acids. V was clipped by 5 bases and J by 2 bases; unmatched bases: 4. Genomic DNA belonging to each subset was distributed in equal measure over several immunoSEQ plates. The table came from immunoSEQ multiplex PCR; TCRdb's copy has only in-frame clones and leaves some out. The table records some 2,500,000 clones, roughly 93% of them present only once. The rearrangement joins TRBV9 to TRBJ2-3, with 8 positions matching TRBD2. The source is a man aged 18 to 35 in good health. Some clones in this sample may be carry-over from other donors' samples. The sample was naive CD4+ T cells from PBMCs. Subset meaning: CD45RA+ positively selected. The CDR3 nucleotides read TGTGCCAGCAGACGACTAGCGACCACAGATACGCAGTATTTT. Its translation is CASRRLATTDTQYF.